This TCR beta chain was observed in a study of T-cell reconstitution after alpha-beta-depleted transplantation in children. Unique molecular identifiers tagged the TCRbeta library. From the PCR reads, TCRdb called clonotypes with MiXCR, one entry per CDR3 protein. Of a few hundred thousand distinct CDR3 sequences in the sample, roughly 9% are singletons; the top ten hold around 6.2%. The CDR3 length is 16 residues. J was trimmed by 3 bases and V by 5 bases; bases with no gene match: 9. Germline CDR1 MDHEN, CDR2 SYDVKM. Sequenced here: PBMCs from the stem cell graft donor, sampled from the stem cell graft. The sequence derives from a human donor who donated a stem cell graft to a child with acute lymphoblastic leukemia. The chain employs TRBV28 and TRBJ1-1, with 10 nucleotides matching TRBD1. The CDR3 region has the DNA TGTGCCAGCAGTCTGGGAGCCGGACAGGGGGACACTGAAGCTTTCTTT. Translating it yields CASSLGAGQGDTEAFF.